This T cell receptor beta chain was captured by sequencing in a study of blood T cell repertoires in COVID-19. Study-wide background: Samples of COVID-19 (acute and convalescent) were obtained from the United States, Italy and Spain. Sources were T cells, B-cell-depleted T cells, or PBMCs; the material itself was cDNA or gDNA.

Original processing methods: Using reference gene primer amplification, nucleated cell counts were estimated. Assay: immunoSEQ multiplex PCR; the TCRdb copy retains only in-frame clones and omits some. V and J calls and clone size are as listed in that table; D and trimming were resolved from the DNA. The sample lists about 170,000 clones, almost 85% occurring once. The CDR3 contains 13 residues. V was pared by 3 bases and J by 4 bases, with 10 bases between. The receptor's source is a man aged 40-55 years who had recovered from COVID-19. The V call is TRBV12-3 or TRBV12-4, the J call TRBJ2-7; D not resolved. The sequenced material came from peripheral blood. The CDR3 DNA sequence: TGTGCCAGCAGTTTTCAGCGCCATTACGAGCAGTACTTC. Translated: CASSFQRHYEQYF.